The 20 T cell receptor beta chains given below trace back to one sample, sequenced in a study of T cells in Graves' hyperthyroidism and ophthalmopathy. TCR beta CDR3 regions were amplified from RNA. The HTBI primer set drove a first-round RT-PCR of the TCR CDR3. TCRdb independently ran MiXCR on the multiplex PCR reads; one entry per CDR3 protein. The table records over 200,000 distinct CDR3 sequences, less than 15% of them present only once. Sequencing was performed on blood. The receptors come from a woman in her forties with Graves' hyperthyroidism that later progressed to Graves' ophthalmopathy.

This clonotype has a count of ten or more. The rearrangement joins TRBV20-1 to TRBJ1-4, with D uncertain. Deletions cut 3 bases from V and 0 bases from J, with 11 bases between. CDR3 length equals 15 residues. Per germline, CDR1 DFQATT and CDR2 SNEGSKA (reference sequence). CDR3 region: CSASRRQATNEKLFF. For the CDR3, the DNA is TGCAGTGCTAGTAGGAGACAAGCAACTAATGAAAAACTGTTTTTT.

This clonotype was seen ten or more times. The rearrangement uses TRBV18 and TRBJ1-2; D perhaps matches TRBD1 (5 bases). Germline V CDR1 and CDR2: KGHSH, LQKENI. Trimming cost V 3 bases and J 3 bases, with 14 bases left between them. CDR3 length: 15 residues. CDR3 sequence reads: CASSPPAARDYGYTF. The CDR3 nucleotides read TGTGCCAGCTCACCCCCTGCGGCCAGGGACTATGGCTACACCTTC.

This clonotype was found many times. The J gene is TRBJ2-7, the V gene TRBV6-1; 9 nucleotides match TRBD1. This CDR3 region has 14 residues. CDR1 is MNHNS, CDR2 SASEGT, per germline. The V gene end was trimmed by 6 bases and the J gene end by 0 bases; junction bases not matched to a gene: 3. CDR3 amino acids: CASRDRGPSYEQYF. Here the CDR3 DNA reads TGTGCCAGCAGGGACAGGGGACCCTCCTACGAGCAGTACTTC.

At least ten counts were recorded for this clonotype. The chain links TRBV18 to TRBJ2-2; TRBD1 agrees at 7 bases. Trimming cost V 6 bases and J 5 bases; bases outside gene matches: 3. Germline V gene sequence: CDR1 KGHSH, CDR2 LQKENI. This CDR3 is 13 amino acids long. The CDR3 DNA reads TGTGCCAGCTCTCCGGGACAGACCGGGGAGCTGTTTTTT. Translating it yields CASSPGQTGELFF.

This clonotype came up many times. The chain links TRBV28 to TRBJ2-5; TRBD1 is a possible D gene (6 bases). The germline CDR1 and CDR2 sequences are MDHEN and SYDVKM. The CDR3 totals 15 residues. The V gene lost 7 bases and the J gene lost 4 bases, with 19 bases spanning the gap. The CDR3 reads CASTNFGLGGETQYF. Here the CDR3 DNA reads TGTGCCAGCACTAACTTCGGGCTAGGGGGAGAGACCCAGTACTTC.

This clonotype was seen at least ten times. The V call is TRBV18, the J call TRBJ2-7; the D gene is possibly TRBD1 (6 bases). The CDR3 contains 16 residues. V was trimmed by 6 bases and J by 3 bases, leaving 21 bases between them. Looked up from germline, CDR1 is KGHSH and CDR2 is LQKENI. The CDR3 loop is CASSPMGQGPHYEQYF. CDR3 coding DNA: TGTGCCAGCTCCCCTATGGGGCAGGGGCCACACTACGAGCAGTACTTC.

This clonotype was recorded many times. The chain combines TRBV7-9 with TRBJ2-3, with 14 bases fitting TRBD2. The germline V gene encodes CDR1 SEHNR and CDR2 FQNEAQ (reference sequence). The V and J ends lost 5 bases and 1 base, in that order; junction bases with no gene match: 11. The CDR3 runs 19 residues. The CDR3 region is CASSGPGTSGSGGTDTQYF. CDR3 nucleotides: TGTGCCAGCAGCGGGCCCGGGACTAGCGGGAGTGGAGGCACAGATACGCAGTATTTT.

This clonotype was seen only a few times. J is TRBJ1-4 and V is TRBV19, with a weak D call TRBD1 (5 bases). From germline, CDR1 is LNHDA and CDR2 SQIVND (reference sequence). There are 15 residues in the CDR3. The V end was cut by 7 bases, the J end by 5 bases, with 17 bases between. The CDR3 nucleotides are TGTGCCAGTATCCCAACGTGGGGACTGAATGAAAAACTGTTTTTT. Amino acids: CASIPTWGLNEKLFF.

The CDR3 DNA reads as TGCGCCACCACTGGACAGGGTGGTTACTCTGGGGCCAACGTCCTGACTTTC. It specifies CATTGQGGYSGANVLTF. This rearrangement joins TRBV10-2 to TRBJ2-6, with 8 bases identical to TRBD1. Trimming cost V 10 bases and J 0 bases; bases outside gene matches: 11. CDR3 length equals 17 residues. Per germline, CDR1 WSHSY and CDR2 SAAADI.

The V and J genes are TRBV6-1 and TRBJ1-3; D is unresolved. V lost 8 bases to trimming and J lost 4 bases, with 18 bases between them. Germline V gene data show CDR1 as MNHNS and CDR2 as SASEGT. CDR3 length: 15 amino acids. This chain's CDR3 is CASGNTLDLGNTIYF. DNA for the CDR3: TGTGCCAGCGGAAATACACTCGATCTCGGAAACACCATATATTTT.

This clonotype was seen repeatedly, ten times or more. This rearrangement joins TRBV5-1 to TRBJ2-3; D is unclear. Germline-derived CDR1 and CDR2 are SGHRS and YFSETQ. Trimming pared 2 bases from V and 0 bases from J, leaving 16 bases between. The CDR3 covers 17 residues. CDR3 sequence (DNA): TGCGCCAGCAGCTTAATACACGGATCCACTAGCACAGATACGCAGTATTTT. Its translation: CASSLIHGSTSTDTQYF.

This clonotype was detected many times. The CDR3 here is CSARLKREGSYNEQFF. In nucleotides, the CDR3 is TGCAGTGCTAGGTTGAAGCGGGAGGGATCCTACAATGAGCAGTTCTTC. The rearrangement links TRBV20-1 to TRBJ2-1; TRBD2 aligns across 10 bases. V shed 3 bases and J 1 base; nucleotides not matched to a gene: 6. The CDR3 is made up of 16 amino acids. The germline gives CDR1 DFQATT, CDR2 SNEGSKA (reference sequence).

This clonotype was detected only a few times. The chain recombines TRBV28 with TRBJ2-5; D possibly matches TRBD1 or TRBD2 (7 bases each). In germline, CDR1 is MDHEN, CDR2 SYDVKM. Trimming removed 5 bases at V and 9 bases at J, with 16 bases between. The CDR3 has 13 amino acids. The CDR3 is CASSQGGGEAQYF. The CDR3 coding sequence is TGTGCCAGCAGTCAGGGGGGGGGGGAGGCCCAGTACTTC.

At least ten counts were recorded for this clonotype. V usage is TRBV5-8 and J usage is TRBJ1-1, with 9 positions matching TRBD1. Trimming removed 2 bases from V and 12 bases from J; junction bases left unmatched: 8. The CDR3 totals 13 residues. Per the germline V gene, CDR1 is SGHTS and CDR2 is YDEGEE. The DNA for the CDR3 is TGTGCCAGCAGCTTAGTTTGGGACAGGGCAACTTTCTTT. It yields the protein CASSLVWDRATFF.

The chain combines TRBV11-2 with TRBJ1-1, with a weak D call TRBD1 (5 bases). CDR1 is SGHAT and CDR2 is FQNNGV in the germline V gene. V was cut by 1 base and J by 7 bases, with 16 bases left in between. The CDR3 contains 15 residues. The CDR3 loop reads CASSLGAGRVSEAFF. The CDR3 bases are TGTGCCAGCAGCTTAGGGGCAGGGAGGGTGAGTGAAGCTTTCTTT.

This clonotype occurred many times. This rearrangement joins TRBV7-2 to TRBJ2-2, with D uncertain. The CDR3 is 15 residues long. V lost 4 bases, J lost 4 bases, and 13 bases lay in between. Germline V gene lookup returns CDR1 SGHTA and CDR2 FQGNSA. The CDR3 DNA reads TGTGCCAGCAGCTCGTTCAGGCGTCCCACCGGGGAGCTGTTTTTT. It specifies CASSSFRRPTGELFF.

The chain employs TRBV28 and TRBJ1-4; tentative D call: TRBD1 (5 bases). Germline V CDR1 and CDR2: MDHEN, SYDVKM. The germline V and J ends were trimmed by 3 bases and 5 bases, with 13 bases remaining between them. The CDR3 runs to 15 residues. This CDR3 is CASSFIQAPNEKLFF. CDR3 DNA sequence: TGTGCCAGCAGTTTCATACAGGCGCCGAATGAAAAACTGTTTTTT.

At least ten counts were recorded for this clonotype. V is TRBV7-9 and J is TRBJ2-5, with 12 bases fitting TRBD2. The CDR3 length is 16 residues. V shed 6 bases and J 3 bases; nucleotides not matched to a gene: 8. CDR1 SEHNR and CDR2 FQNEAQ come from the germline V gene (reference sequence). DNA of the CDR3: TGTGCCAGCAGTTCCGGTGGACTAGCGGGAAAAGAGACCCAGTACTTC. The encoded protein is CASSSGGLAGKETQYF.

The chain is built from TRBV3-1 and TRBJ2-3; TRBD1 matches at 10 bases. Germline trimming cut 8 bases from V and 2 bases from J; bases unmatched to any gene: 4. Looked up from germline, CDR1 is LGHDT and CDR2 is YNNKEL (reference sequence). CDR3 length: 14 amino acids. In DNA, the CDR3 is TGTGCCAGCTCCGGGACAGGGGTCACAGATACGCAGTATTTT. This translates into CASSGTGVTDTQYF.

This clonotype has ten or more counts. The chain carries TRBV18 and TRBJ2-1; 9 positions agree with TRBD2. The junction had 13 bases not matched to a gene; V was cut back by 2 bases and J by 2 bases. The germline V gene has CDR1 KGHSH and CDR2 LQKENI. This CDR3 comprises 19 residues. The CDR3 sequence: CASSPSIISGRRTYNEQFF. The CDR3 DNA is TGTGCCAGCTCACCATCTATTATAAGCGGGAGGCGCACCTACAATGAGCAGTTCTTC.